This section outlines one T cell receptor (beta chain) sequence together with its context. The data stem from a study of cytotoxic CD8 clonotypes in ibrutinib-treated CLL. Study context: Patients attained 25 or so partial and 2 complete responses; at median approximately 68 months, around 15 remained remitted while around twelve progressed.

Sequenced by immunoSEQ multiplex PCR; TCRdb stores in-frame clones only, minus some. The top ten hold around 5.3% of the sample, which has roughly 300,000 clones, around 76% seen once. Germline CDR1 and CDR2: SQVTM and ANQGSEA. There are 13 residues in the CDR3. With V trimmed by 4 bases and J by 6 bases, 3 bases remained unmatched. The chain links TRBV29-1 to TRBJ2-1; 10 bases align to TRBD2. This TCR came from a human donor with chronic lymphocytic leukemia. Source: PBMCs, taken at disease progression, from a patient treated with ibrutinib. CDR3 region: CSVVPSGSNEQFF. CDR3 in DNA: TGCAGCGTTGTGCCTAGCGGGAGCAATGAGCAGTTCTTC.